A selection of T cell receptor beta chains follows, all from one sample in a study of CD8+ T cells in alopecia areata. The protocol was immunoSEQ multiplex PCR, while the TCRdb copy is restricted to in-frame clones and leaves out a portion. The data show 120,000 to 150,000 clones, around 47% seen once. Input material: CD4+ T cells sorted from blood. These TCRs come from a human donor with alopecia areata. Each CDR3 is given with its conserved first and last residue.

V	J	CDR3
TRBV5-1	TRBJ2-7	CASSAPGLAASYEQYF
TRBV5-1	TRBJ1-1	CASRYWTGSMNTEAFF
TRBV30	TRBJ2-3	CAWSVPDTQYF
TRBV27	TRBJ1-1	CASSWERGRTEAFF
TRBV29-1	TRBJ2-3	CSVGILSRADTQYF
TRBV30	TRBJ2-1	CAWAADSYNEQFF
TRBV27	TRBJ1-2	CASSRGDRRLNYGYTF
TRBV29-1	TRBJ2-1	CSVQRRLAGSGEQFF
TRBV6-5	TRBJ1-2	CASSTPGQGGFGYTF
TRBV13	TRBJ2-2	CASSPSRDRSNTGELFF
TRBV5-1	TRBJ2-1	CASSWDRPPGTGHEQFF
TRBV29-1	TRBJ2-3	CSVEGTSGRYF
TRBV5-1	TRBJ2-2	CASSLNTGTGAGELFF
TRBV30	TRBJ1-2	CAWSYRGRTNYGYTF
TRBV7-3	TRBJ2-1	CASSLRPNEQFF
TRBV5-1	TRBJ2-3	CASSLDSTSTDTQYF
TRBV18	TRBJ1-1	CASSQTGSQTLEAFF
TRBV18	TRBJ2-1	CASSKDRGSYNEQFF
TRBV29-1	TRBJ2-1	CSVQRRLAGEQFF
TRBV5-1	TRBJ2-1	CASSLRLAAYNEQFF
TRBV7-2	TRBJ2-5	CASSLRLAGVETQYF
TRBV28	TRBJ1-2	CASSGSGSGYTF
TRBV6-5	TRBJ2-1	CASSSMNEQFF
TRBV29-1	TRBJ1-1	CSVRIPRRDRGATEAFF
TRBV11-2	TRBJ2-3	CASSRSGTVDTQYF
TRBV19	TRBJ2-1	CASGQGAVYNEQFF
TRBV28	TRBJ2-7	CASSGLAGAAEQYF
TRBV29-1	TRBJ2-1	CSVSKRLSINEQFF
TRBV30	TRBJ1-2	CAWSSTGTPRYTF
TRBV30	TRBJ1-1	CAWSSPGQLNTEAFF
TRBV29-1	TRBJ1-3	CSVRHSSGNTIYF
TRBV6-6	TRBJ2-7	CASSSGSLSSYEQYF
TRBV5-1	TRBJ2-2	CASSLETTPNGELFF
TRBV19	TRBJ2-1	CASRESTYNEQFF
TRBV23-1	TRBJ1-5	CASSRGTQPQHF
TRBV29-1	TRBJ2-1	CSVVAGIDEQFF
TRBV27	TRBJ2-1	CASRKINEQFF
TRBV29-1	TRBJ2-7	CSVGLGQGGIGYEQYF
TRBV6-1	TRBJ2-2	CASSFRTGSGELFF
TRBV7-2	TRBJ2-7	CASSLPALPYEQYF
TRBV30	TRBJ1-4	CAWTRQGAANEKLFF
TRBV5-1	TRBJ1-4	CASSSSTTNEKLFF
TRBV15	TRBJ2-2	CATSTGTLANTGELFF
TRBV5-1	TRBJ2-7	CASSGAPGAEQYF
TRBV4-1	TRBJ2-3	CASSHPGATHTQYF
TRBV29-1	TRBJ2-3	CSVEVGTNTDTQYF
TRBV29-1	TRBJ2-7	CSVAVGSYEQYF
TRBV7-9	TRBJ2-2	CASSSAGPDTGELFF
TRBV5-1	TRBJ2-5	CASSLGLFGPRDTLGETQYF
TRBV27	TRBJ2-7	CASSLTGRAHYEQYF
TRBV29-1	TRBJ2-5	CSVASNPRETQYF
TRBV4-1	TRBJ2-5	CASSHEEWETQYF
TRBV2	TRBJ2-1	CASSEEGPRVSYNEQFF